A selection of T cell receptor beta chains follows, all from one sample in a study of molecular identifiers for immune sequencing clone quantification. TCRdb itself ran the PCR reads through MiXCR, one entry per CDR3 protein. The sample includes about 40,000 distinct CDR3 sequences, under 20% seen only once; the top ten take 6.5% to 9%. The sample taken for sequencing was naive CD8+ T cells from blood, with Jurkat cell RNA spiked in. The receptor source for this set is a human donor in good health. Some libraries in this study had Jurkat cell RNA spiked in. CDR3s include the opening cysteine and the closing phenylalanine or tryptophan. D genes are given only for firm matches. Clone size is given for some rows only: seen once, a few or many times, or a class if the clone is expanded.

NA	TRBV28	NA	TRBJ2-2	TGTGCCAGCAGTTTACACCGTCCCCCGGAGCTGTTTTTT	CASSLHRPPELFF
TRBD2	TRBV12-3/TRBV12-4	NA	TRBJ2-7	TGTGCCAGCAGTTTCGGGGGGGTCGAGCAGTACTTC	CASSFGGVEQYF
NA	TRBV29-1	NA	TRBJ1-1	TGCAGCGTTGCAGGAGTTGCGCCTGTGTTTGACACTGAAGCTTTCTTT	CSVAGVAPVFDTEAFF
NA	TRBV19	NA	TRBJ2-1	TGTGCCAGTAGTATTAGCGGTTACTACAATGAGCAGTTCTTC	CASSISGYYNEQFF
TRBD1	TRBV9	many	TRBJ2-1	TGTGCCAGCAGCGGGACAGGGGGAGATGAGCAGTTCTTC	CASSGTGGDEQFF
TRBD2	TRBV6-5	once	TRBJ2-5	TGTGCCAGCAGTTACTCGGCGGGGGTAGAGACCCAGTACTTC	CASSYSAGVETQYF
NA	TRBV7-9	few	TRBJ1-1	TGTGCCAGCAGCCCCCGGACAGAGAGCACTGAAGCTTTCTTT	CASSPRTESTEAFF
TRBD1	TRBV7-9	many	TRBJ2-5	TGTGCCAGCAGGCGGACAGGGGGCCAAGAGACCCAGTACTTC	CASRRTGGQETQYF
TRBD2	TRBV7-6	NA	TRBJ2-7	TGTGCCAGCAGCCTGGGGACTAGCGGCTCCTACGAGCAGTACTTC	CASSLGTSGSYEQYF
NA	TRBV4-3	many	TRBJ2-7	TGCGCCAGCAGCCTCAACCCGAGTCACGAGCAGTACTTC	CASSLNPSHEQYF
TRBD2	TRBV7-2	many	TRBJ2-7	TGTGCCAGCAGCCCTACTAGCGGGAGCTACGAGCAGTACTTC	CASSPTSGSYEQYF
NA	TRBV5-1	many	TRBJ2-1	TGCGCCAGCAGCTTGCCAACTACCTACAATGAGCAGTTCTTC	CASSLPTTYNEQFF
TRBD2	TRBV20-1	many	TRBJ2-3	TGCAGTGCTAGTTGGCGGGAGGGTACGCAGTATTTT	CSASWREGTQYF
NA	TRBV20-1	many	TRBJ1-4	TGCAGTGCTAGAGATGCCTCCGTACTGGGATATAATGAAAAACTGTTTTTT	CSARDASVLGYNEKLFF
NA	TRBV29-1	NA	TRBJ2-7	TGCAGCGTTGAACTATGGGGCGAGCAGTACTTC	CSVELWGEQYF
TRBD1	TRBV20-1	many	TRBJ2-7	TGCAGTGCACGAGGGACAGCATACTACGAGCAGTACTTC	CSARGTAYYEQYF
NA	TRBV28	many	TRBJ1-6	TGTGCCAGCACCCAGGGAATCAGCTCCTATAATTCACCCCTCCACTTT	CASTQGISSYNSPLHF
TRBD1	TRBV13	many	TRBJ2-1	TGTGCCAGCAGCTCCATTGGACAGGCAAGCTACAATGAGCAGTTCTTC	CASSSIGQASYNEQFF
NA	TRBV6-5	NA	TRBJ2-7	TGTGCCAGCGGTTACACGCCGGGAACCCCTTACGAGCAGTACTTC	CASGYTPGTPYEQYF
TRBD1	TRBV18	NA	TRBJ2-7	TGTGCCAGCTCAGTCCGGGACAGACCCTACGAGCAGTACTTC	CASSVRDRPYEQYF
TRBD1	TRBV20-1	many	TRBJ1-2	TGCAGTGCTAGACGCCCCGGGACAGAATCCTATGGCTACACCTTC	CSARRPGTESYGYTF
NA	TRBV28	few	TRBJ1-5	TGTGCCAGCAGGGACGTACCCAATCAGCCCCAGCATTTT	CASRDVPNQPQHF
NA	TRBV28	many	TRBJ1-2	TGTGCCAGCCATTCTCGACGGAACACCATTCACTATGGCTACACCTTC	CASHSRRNTIHYGYTF
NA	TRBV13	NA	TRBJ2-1	TGTGCCAGCAGCCCATATTGGACGGAGCCTAAAGGTTACAATGAGCAGTTCTTC	CASSPYWTEPKGYNEQFF
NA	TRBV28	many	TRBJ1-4	TGTGCCAGCAGTTTCGTGACCTTAAATGAAAAACTGTTTTTT	CASSFVTLNEKLFF
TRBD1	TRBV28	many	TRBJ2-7	TGTGCCAGCAGTACCCGGACAGGGGGCTTAAAGCTCCACCCGCCCGAGCAGTACTTC	CASSTRTGGLKLHPPEQYF
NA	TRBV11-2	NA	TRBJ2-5	TGTGCCAGCAGCTTAGTGCGGACTGGACAAGAGACCCAGTACTTC	CASSLVRTGQETQYF
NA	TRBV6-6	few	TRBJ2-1	TGTGCCAGCAGTATACCGTCCTCAGGGGTATACTACAATGAGCAGTTCTTC	CASSIPSSGVYYNEQFF
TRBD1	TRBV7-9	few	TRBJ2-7	TGTGCCAGCAGCCGGGACAGGGGGCTTTCGTACGAGCAGTACTTC	CASSRDRGLSYEQYF
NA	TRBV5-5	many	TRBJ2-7	TGTGCCAGCAGCTGGACCGACGGCAGGGCCTACGAGCAGTACTTC	CASSWTDGRAYEQYF
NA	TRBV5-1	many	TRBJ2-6	TGCGCCAGCAGCTTGTCAGGGCCACCTGGGGCCAACGTCCTGACTTTC	CASSLSGPPGANVLTF
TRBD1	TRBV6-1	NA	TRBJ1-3	TGTGCCAGCGGTGAACCGGGACAGATTTCTGGAAATACGCTCTATTTT	CASGEPGQISGNTLYF
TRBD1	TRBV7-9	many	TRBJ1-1	TGTGCCAGCAGCTTAGACGCCCGACAGGGCCCCGGTGAAGCTTTCTTT	CASSLDARQGPGEAFF
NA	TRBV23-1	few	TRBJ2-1	TGCGCCAGCAGTCAATCGGGCAGGGAAAGCGTCAATGAGCAGTTCTTC	CASSQSGRESVNEQFF
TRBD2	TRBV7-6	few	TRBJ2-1	TGTGCCAGCAGCTTAGGAGCGGGACGGGACAATGAGCAGTTCTTC	CASSLGAGRDNEQFF
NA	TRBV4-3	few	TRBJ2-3	TGCGCCAGCAGCCATATCGAGGCGGAGACAGATACGCAGTATTTT	CASSHIEAETDTQYF
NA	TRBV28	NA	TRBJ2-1	TGTGCCAGCAGTTTTCGGCTCCATGTGCAGTTCTTC	CASSFRLHVQFF
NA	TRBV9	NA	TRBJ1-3	TGTGACAGCAGCGCCTCAGGAGGATCTGGAAACACCATATATTTT	CDSSASGGSGNTIYF
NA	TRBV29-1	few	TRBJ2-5	TGCAGCGTTGATAGGGGATTGGAGACCCAGTACTTC	CSVDRGLETQYF
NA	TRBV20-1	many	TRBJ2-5	TGCAGTGCTAGAGTATGGTACCAAGAGACCCAGTACTTC	CSARVWYQETQYF
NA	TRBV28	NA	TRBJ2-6	TGTGCCAGCATGGGGATTTCTGGGGCCAACGTCCTGACTTTC	CASMGISGANVLTF
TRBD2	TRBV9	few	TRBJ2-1	TGTGCCAGCAGCGCGGCAGGACTAGCGGGTTTCAATGAGCAGTTCTTC	CASSAAGLAGFNEQFF
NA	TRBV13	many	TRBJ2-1	TGTGCCAGCAGCTTAGACAGCTCCTACAATGAGCAGTTCTTC	CASSLDSSYNEQFF
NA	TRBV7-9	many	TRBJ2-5	TGTGCCAGCAGCTTAGGGTGGAGTGTCCAAGAGACCCAGTACTTC	CASSLGWSVQETQYF
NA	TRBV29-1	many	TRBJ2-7	TGCAGCGTTGTCGGACAGCGATCCTACGAGCAGTACTTC	CSVVGQRSYEQYF
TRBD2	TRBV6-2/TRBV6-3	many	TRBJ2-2	TGTGCCAGCACTCTCGTTAAGCGAGCGGGAGCTACCGGGGAGCTGTTTTTT	CASTLVKRAGATGELFF
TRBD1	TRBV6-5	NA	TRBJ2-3	TGTGCCAGCAGTTACACCAGGGGGTACGCAGATACGCAGTATTTT	CASSYTRGYADTQYF
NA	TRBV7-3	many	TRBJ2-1	TGTGCCAGCAACCACGGGGCTAGCTCCTACAATGAGCAGTTCTTC	CASNHGASSYNEQFF
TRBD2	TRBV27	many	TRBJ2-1	TGTGCCAGCAACCAAGGCGGGGGGTCCTACAATGAGCAGTTCTTC	CASNQGGGSYNEQFF
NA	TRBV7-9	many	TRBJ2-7	TGTGCCAGCAGCCTAGATAGGGGGAGTGAGCAGTACTTC	CASSLDRGSEQYF
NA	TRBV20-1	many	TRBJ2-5	TGCAGTGCTATGGGGGGGCTGGTAGAGACCCAGTACTTC	CSAMGGLVETQYF
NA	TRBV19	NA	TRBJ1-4	TGTGCCAGTAGTATAAATGAGGATGAAAAACTGTTTTTT	CASSINEDEKLFF
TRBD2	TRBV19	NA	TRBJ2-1	TGTGCCAGTAGTATATGGTGGGGGGGACTAGCGGGAGGTCACCTTGAGCAGTTCTTC	CASSIWWGGLAGGHLEQFF
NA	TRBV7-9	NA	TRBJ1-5	TGTGCCAGCAGCTCACTAGGGGGATTCAGCAATCAGCCCCAGCATTTT	CASSSLGGFSNQPQHF
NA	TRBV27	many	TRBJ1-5	TGTGCCAGCAGTCTCGCGACAGGTCCGAATCAGCCCCAGCATTTT	CASSLATGPNQPQHF
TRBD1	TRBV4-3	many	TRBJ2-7	TGCGCCAGCAGCCAAGATCGAACAGGGGGCTTGGGCGAGCAGTACTTC	CASSQDRTGGLGEQYF